This TCR beta chain was obtained from a study of shared clonotypes between healthy human individuals. The V gene lost 4 bases and the J gene lost 2 bases, with 11 bases spanning the gap. The CDR3 has 13 amino acids. The germline V gene has CDR1 SQVTM and CDR2 ANQGSEA. This table comes from immunoSEQ multiplex PCR, and its TCRdb copy is limited to in-frame clones, with some not included. The repertoire consists of about 1 million clones, with 70% to 80% occurring once and the leading ten covering approximately 1.5%. The source is a man younger than 30 in good health. This chain connects TRBV29-1 to TRBJ2-5, with unresolved D. The sequenced sample consisted of memory CD4+ T cells sorted from blood. Described subset: CD45RA-negative fraction. CDR3: CSVVSGFQETQYF. The CDR3, as DNA: TGCAGCGTTGTTAGTGGGTTTCAAGAGACCCAGTACTTC.